The T cell receptor (beta chain) described here comes from a study of blood T cell repertoires in COVID-19. Background on the study: Collection of acute and convalescent COVID-19 samples took place in the United States, Italy and Spain. PBMCs, B-cell-depleted T cells, or T cells provided the cDNA or gDNA that made up the material.

Methods used by the authors: Amplification from reference gene primers served as the basis for estimated nucleated cell counts. Data came from immunoSEQ multiplex PCR; TCRdb stores just in-frame clones and leaves some out. Clonal size and the V and J genes are those of that table, whereas D and trimming came from the DNA. The sample contains about 74,000 clones, roughly 70% of which appear only once. V dropped 5 bases and J dropped 4; count of bases not matched to a gene: 12. CDR1 MDHEN and CDR2 SYDVKM come from the germline V gene. The CDR3 runs 17 residues. Specimen: peripheral blood. This receptor was taken from a man in his 70s with acute or convalescent COVID-19. The V gene is TRBV28, the J gene TRBJ1-5; 9 nucleotides line up with TRBD1. This chain's CDR3 is CASSLTYWDRENQPQHF. CDR3 DNA sequence: TGTGCCAGCAGTCTGACATACTGGGACAGGGAGAATCAGCCCCAGCATTTT. Complete variable domain (other parts from reference TRBV28 and TRBJ1-5): DVKVTQSSRYLVKRTGEKVFLECVQDMDHENMFWYRQDPGLGLRLIYFSYDVKMKEKGDIPEGYSVSREKKERFSLILESASTNQTSMYLCASSLTYWDRENQPQHFGDGTRLSIL.